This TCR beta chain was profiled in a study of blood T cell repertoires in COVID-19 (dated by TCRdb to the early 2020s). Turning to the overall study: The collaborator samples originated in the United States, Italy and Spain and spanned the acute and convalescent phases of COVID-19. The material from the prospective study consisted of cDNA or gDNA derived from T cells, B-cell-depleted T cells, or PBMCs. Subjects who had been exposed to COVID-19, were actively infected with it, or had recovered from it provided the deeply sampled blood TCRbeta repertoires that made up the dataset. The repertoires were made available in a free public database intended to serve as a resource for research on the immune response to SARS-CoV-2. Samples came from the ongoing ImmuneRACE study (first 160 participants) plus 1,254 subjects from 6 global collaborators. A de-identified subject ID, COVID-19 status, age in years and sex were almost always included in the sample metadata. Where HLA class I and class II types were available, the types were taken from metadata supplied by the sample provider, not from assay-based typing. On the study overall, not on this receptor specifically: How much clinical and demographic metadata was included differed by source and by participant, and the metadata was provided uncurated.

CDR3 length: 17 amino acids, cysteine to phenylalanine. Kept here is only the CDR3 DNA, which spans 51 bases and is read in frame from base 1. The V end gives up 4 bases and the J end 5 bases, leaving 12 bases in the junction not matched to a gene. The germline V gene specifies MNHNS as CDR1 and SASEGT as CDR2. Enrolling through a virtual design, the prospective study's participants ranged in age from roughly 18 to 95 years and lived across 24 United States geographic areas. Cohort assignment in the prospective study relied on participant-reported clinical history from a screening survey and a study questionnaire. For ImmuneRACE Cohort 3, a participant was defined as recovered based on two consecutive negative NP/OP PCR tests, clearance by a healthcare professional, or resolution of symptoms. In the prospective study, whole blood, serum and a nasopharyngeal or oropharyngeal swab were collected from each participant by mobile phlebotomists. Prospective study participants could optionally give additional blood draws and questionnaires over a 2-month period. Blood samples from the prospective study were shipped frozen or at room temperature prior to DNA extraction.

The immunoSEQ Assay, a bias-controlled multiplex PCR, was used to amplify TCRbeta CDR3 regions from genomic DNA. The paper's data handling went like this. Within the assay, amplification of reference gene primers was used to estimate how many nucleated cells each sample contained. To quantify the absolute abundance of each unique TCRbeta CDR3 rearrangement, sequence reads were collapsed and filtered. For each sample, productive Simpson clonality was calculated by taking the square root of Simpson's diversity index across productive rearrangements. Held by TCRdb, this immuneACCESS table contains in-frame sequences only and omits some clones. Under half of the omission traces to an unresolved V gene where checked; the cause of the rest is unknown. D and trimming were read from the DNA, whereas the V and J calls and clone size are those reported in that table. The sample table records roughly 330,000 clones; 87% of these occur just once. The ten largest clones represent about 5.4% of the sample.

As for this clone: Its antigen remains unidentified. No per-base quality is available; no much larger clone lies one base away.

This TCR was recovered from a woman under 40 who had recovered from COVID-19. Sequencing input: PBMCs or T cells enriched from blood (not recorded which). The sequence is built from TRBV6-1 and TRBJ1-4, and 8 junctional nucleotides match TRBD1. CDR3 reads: CASSAGQGYLRNEKLFF. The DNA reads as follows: TGTGCCAGCAGTGCTGGACAGGGATACCTACGGAATGAAAAACTGTTTTTT.